Each of the 16 T cell receptor beta chains below was sequenced from the same sample in a study of T-cell reconstitution after alpha-beta-depleted transplantation in children. TCRbeta library construction was performed incorporating unique molecular identifiers. TCRdb called the PCR reads again in MiXCR, with one record for every CDR3 protein. Of roughly 100,000 distinct CDR3 sequences listed, approximately 8.4% were seen once; the top ten hold just under 7%. Here the sequenced sample was PBMCs from the stem cell graft donor, taken from the stem cell graft. These receptors all come from a human donor who donated a stem cell graft to a child with congenital amegakaryocytic thrombocytopenia.

This clonotype occurred many times. The chain carries TRBV9 and TRBJ2-5; 7 positions agree with TRBD2. The V gene end was trimmed by 0 bases and the J gene end by 4 bases; junction bases not matched to a gene: 3. Germline V gene lookup returns CDR1 SGDLS and CDR2 YYNGEE. The CDR3 spans 14 residues. The CDR3 coding sequence is TGTGCCAGCAGCGTAGCCGCGGGAGCAGAGACCCAGTACTTC. Its protein product is CASSVAAGAETQYF.

This clonotype has at least ten counts. This chain joins TRBV7-7 and TRBJ2-1, with 13 bases that match TRBD2. The CDR3 extends over 15 amino acids. The germline V gene encodes CDR1 SSHAT and CDR2 FNYEAQ (reference sequence). V was pared by 5 bases and J by 7 bases, with 5 bases of the junction left unmatched. The CDR3: CASSKGLAGTNEQFF. In DNA, the CDR3 is TGTGCCAGCAGCAAGGGACTAGCGGGAACGAATGAGCAGTTCTTC.

There are many counts of this clonotype. In DNA form, the CDR3 reads TGCAGCGTTCATTTGGGGACAGGGGGCACTGAAGCTTTCTTT. This sequence encodes CSVHLGTGGTEAFF. The chain employs TRBV29-1 and TRBJ1-1, with TRBD1 matching 11 bases. The V gene end was trimmed by 5 bases and the J gene end by 4 bases; junction bases not matched to a gene: 6. This CDR3 contains 14 residues. In germline, CDR1 is SQVTM, CDR2 ANQGSEA.

As to this clonotype: Mismatch with germline at one junction end may stem from a read error. Here the CDR3 DNA reads TGTGTCAGCATCCTTGGACGGGACTCTGGAAACACCATATATTTT. Protein: CVSILGRDSGNTIYF. This sequence joins TRBV5-5 and TRBJ1-3, with D unresolved. The CDR3 extends over 15 amino acids. Germline V gene sequence: CDR1 SGHKS, CDR2 YYEKEE (reference sequence).

At least ten counts were recorded for this clonotype. The chain is built from TRBV12-3 or TRBV12-4 and TRBJ2-1; a possible D gene is TRBD2 (5 bases). Trimming cost V 2 bases and J 10 bases, with 6 bases left between them. The CDR3 contains 11 residues. The CDR3 DNA sequence: TGTGCCAGCAGTTTATTAGCGGAGCAGTTCTTC. Protein product: CASSLLAEQFF.

This clonotype was counted at least ten times. This chain links TRBV4-2 with TRBJ2-1, with 8 positions matching TRBD2. Trimming at V came to 0 bases and at J to 7 bases, leaving 5 bases not matched to a gene. This CDR3 has 15 residues. Germline V lookup: CDR1 LGHNA, CDR2 YNFKEQ. The CDR3 DNA follows: TGTGCCAGCAGCCAAGAAGCGGGAGATTTGAATGAGCAGTTCTTC. It specifies CASSQEAGDLNEQFF.

This clonotype was seen repeatedly, ten times or more. The genes are TRBV11-1 and TRBJ2-7; tentatively, D is TRBD1 or TRBD2 (5 bases each). The V gene lost 5 bases and the J gene lost 6 bases, with 11 bases spanning the gap. This CDR3 spans 12 amino acids. Germline values: CDR1 SGHAT, CDR2 FQDESV (reference sequence). The CDR3 nucleotides read TGTGCCAGCAGCCCGGGGCCGCCCGAGCAGTACTTC. Residues: CASSPGPPEQYF.

Many counts were recorded for this clonotype. The chain carries TRBV6-5 and TRBJ1-5; 7 nucleotides match TRBD1. The CDR3 sequence is 16 residues long. After removal of 3 bases from V and 2 bases from J, the junction contained 7 bases not matched to a gene. The germline gives CDR1 MNHEY, CDR2 SVGAGI. In nucleotides, the CDR3 is TGTGCCAGCAGTTATAAAGGGGGCGGAGGCAATCAGCCCCAGCATTTT. Translation gives CASSYKGGGGNQPQHF.

This clonotype was seen repeatedly, ten times or more. This sequence joins TRBV9 and TRBJ2-1, with D perhaps matching TRBD2 (6 bases). Germline-derived CDR1 and CDR2 are SGDLS and YYNGEE. V was pared by 0 bases and J by 3 bases, with 13 bases between. This CDR3 region has 16 residues. The CDR3 bases are TGTGCCAGCAGCGTAGCTACTCGGGAGATCTACAATGAGCAGTTCTTC. Protein: CASSVATREIYNEQFF.

A few counts support this clonotype. The rearrangement links TRBV20-1 to TRBJ1-1; 8 nucleotides agree with TRBD1. This CDR3 spans 15 amino acids. Germline CDR1 reads DFQATT; CDR2 reads SNEGSKA (reference sequence). The V segment lost 2 bases and the J segment 1 base; nucleotides outside the gene matches: 6. The CDR3, as DNA: TGCAGTGCTAGAATGGCAGGGGGCACGAACACTGAAGCTTTCTTT. Protein product: CSARMAGGTNTEAFF.

This clonotype was counted many times. V is TRBV11-2 and J is TRBJ2-1, with 9 bases identical to TRBD2. The CDR3 has 19 amino acids. The V segment lost 5 bases and the J segment 3 bases; nucleotides outside the gene matches: 17. CDR1 and CDR2 from the germline V gene are SGHAT and FQNNGV. This CDR3 is CASSLLDWSRTSDYNEQFF. CDR3 in DNA: TGTGCCAGCAGCCTTCTTGATTGGTCGCGGACTAGCGACTACAATGAGCAGTTCTTC.

In its sample, this clonotype was seen many times. This sequence joins TRBV11-2 and TRBJ2-2; the D is unclear. The CDR3 has 16 residues. Trimming stripped 1 base from V and 3 bases from J, with 12 bases between. Germline lookup yields CDR1 SGHAT and CDR2 FQNNGV. The DNA for the CDR3 is TGTGCCAGCAGCTTAGCTGGGCATTACTACACCGGGGAGCTGTTTTTT. Amino acids: CASSLAGHYYTGELFF.

A note on this clonotype: This may come from a read error, since a much larger clone is one base off. This rearrangement joins TRBV7-2 to TRBJ1-1; no reliable D call. V gave up 3 bases and J gave up 1 base, with 3 bases separating them. The V gene's germline CDR1 is SGHTA and CDR2 FQGNSA. This CDR3 has 12 residues. DNA for the CDR3: TGTGCCAGCAGCTTTTCGAACACTGAAGCTTTCTTT. As protein: CASSFSNTEAFF.

This clonotype was seen many times. This chain uses TRBV12-3 or TRBV12-4 with TRBJ2-2; D not resolved. Deletions cut 3 bases from V and 7 bases from J, with 6 bases between. CDR3 length: 12 residues. For the CDR3, the DNA is TGTGCCAGCAGTTTCGGTGGCGGGGAGCTGTTTTTT. This codes for CASSFGGGELFF.

There are many counts of this clonotype. The chain employs TRBV19 and TRBJ2-3; 11 positions agree with TRBD1. The V segment lost 7 bases and the J segment 5 bases; nucleotides outside the gene matches: 5. The germline V gene has CDR1 LNHDA and CDR2 SQIVND (reference sequence). This CDR3 is 14 amino acids long. As DNA, the CDR3 is TGTGCCAGTACCCGGACAGGGGGCGAAGATACGCAGTATTTT. Residues: CASTRTGGEDTQYF.

This clonotype was found many times. This chain uses TRBV5-1 with TRBJ2-5, with a possible D match to TRBD1 (5 bases). Germline-derived CDR1 and CDR2 are SGHRS and YFSETQ. The CDR3 extends over 15 amino acids. V gave up 5 bases and J gave up 3 bases, with 17 bases separating them. The CDR3 reads CASRHNSGREETQYF. The CDR3 region has the DNA TGCGCCAGCAGACACAATTCGGGCAGGGAAGAGACCCAGTACTTC.